This entry features one T cell receptor (beta chain) sequence. The data belong to a study of blood T cell repertoires in COVID-19. Germline CDR1 ENHRY, CDR2 SYGVKD. V lost 4 bases and J 5 bases, leaving 12 bases between the germline ends. CDR3 length: 14 amino acids. Method: immunoSEQ multiplex PCR; TCRdb's copy keeps in-frame clones and lacks some. The repertoire holds 120,000 to 150,000 clones, 84% seen once, with under 5.5% in the top ten. The clonotype was recovered from a man in his forties or fifties with acute COVID-19. The chain is built from TRBV10-3 and TRBJ1-5; a possible D gene is TRBD1 (5 bases). The sequenced material came from PBMCs or T cells enriched from blood (not recorded which). Here the CDR3 reads CAISVGRVDQPQHF. The CDR3 DNA reads TGTGCCATCAGTGTTGGCAGGGTGGATCAGCCCCAGCATTTT.